The 25 T cell receptor beta chains below all came from one sample that was sequenced in a study of shared clonotypes between healthy human individuals (dated by TCRdb to the early 2020s). Receptor libraries were prepared by the immunoSEQ multiplex PCR assay. The table comes from immuneACCESS by way of TCRdb, which keeps in-frame sequences with V and J called. Part of the clones is missing from these tables; in studies checked, under half for an unresolved V gene and the rest for unknown reasons. The sample records 450,000 to 550,000 clones, 70% to 80% of which are singletons. The ten largest clonotypes hold about an eighth of the sample. Source material: PBMCs. These receptor sequences come from a woman between 35 and 50 years old in good health. Some clones in this sample may be carry-over from other donors' samples.

V is TRBV5-8 and J is TRBJ2-3; TRBD1 agrees at 8 bases. The CDR3 is made up of 16 amino acids. CDR1 is SGHTS, CDR2 YDEGEE, per germline. The junction had 13 bases not matched to a gene; V was cut back by 4 bases and J by 6 bases. The chain's CDR3 is CASSPGTGGAADTQYF. As DNA, the CDR3 is TGTGCCAGCAGCCCAGGGACAGGCGGTGCGGCGGATACGCAGTATTTT.

V is TRBV28 and J is TRBJ2-7; 7 bases line up with TRBD2. Germline values: CDR1 MDHEN, CDR2 SYDVKM. V lost 6 bases to trimming and J lost 4 bases; unmatched junction nucleotides: 12. This CDR3 is built from 15 residues. The CDR3 spells CASSYPGGGPYEQYF. DNA of the CDR3: TGTGCCAGCAGCTACCCGGGAGGAGGACCTTACGAGCAGTACTTC.

This chain uses TRBV7-2 with TRBJ2-5, with D perhaps TRBD1 (6 bases). The CDR3 sequence is 17 residues long. Between the trimmed V and J ends, which lost 5 bases and 2 bases, there was a span of 21 bases. Germline CDR1 is SGHTA and CDR2 is FQGNSA. The DNA for the CDR3 is TGTGCCAGCAGCCCCTGGGCCCCCACAGGGATACAAGAGACCCAGTACTTC. Translating gives CASSPWAPTGIQETQYF.

V and J are TRBV5-4 and TRBJ1-2; 12 nucleotides agree with TRBD1. The trim removed 5 bases at V and 7 bases at J, leaving 9 bases unmatched. The CDR3 sequence is 15 residues long. CDR1 and CDR2 from the germline V gene are SGHNT and YYREEE (reference sequence). CDR3 sequence reads: CASRLGTGGAGGYTF. The CDR3 DNA sequence: TGTGCCAGCAGATTAGGGACAGGGGGCGCGGGTGGCTACACCTTC.

About this clone: The sample has other DNA sequences that encode this CDR3 too. V gene TRBV19 combines with J gene TRBJ2-7; weak D call: TRBD2 (6 bases). This CDR3 contains 14 residues. The V gene's germline CDR1 is LNHDA and CDR2 SQIVND (reference sequence). Trimming pared 3 bases from V and 2 bases from J, leaving 11 bases between. Here the CDR3 DNA reads TGTGCCAGTAGTATGGGGTCGGGGGCCTACGAGCAGTACTTC. Its protein is CASSMGSGAYEQYF. Full variable domain (missing parts from reference TRBV19 and TRBJ2-7): DGGITQSPKYLFRKEGQNVTLSCEQNLNHDAMYWYRQDPGQGLRLIYYSQIVNDFQKGDIAEGYSVSREKKESFPLTVTSAQKNPTAFYLCASSMGSGAYEQYFGPGTRLTVT.

The rearrangement links TRBV5-6 to TRBJ2-6; no reliable D call. This CDR3 is 14 amino acids long. V was pared by 4 bases and J by 0 bases, with 5 bases between. Per germline, CDR1 SGHDT and CDR2 YYEEEE. The CDR3 region is CASSPYSGANVLTF. The DNA of the CDR3 is TGTGCCAGCAGCCCCTACTCTGGGGCCAACGTCCTGACTTTC.

The chain is built from TRBV15 and TRBJ2-3; 11 nucleotides agree with TRBD1. Germline V gene sequence: CDR1 LNHNV, CDR2 YYDKDF (reference sequence). The V gene end was trimmed by 5 bases and the J gene end by 4 bases; junction bases not matched to a gene: 11. The CDR3 length is 17 residues. The CDR3 region is CATSFLDRGRFSDTQYF. CDR3 DNA: TGTGCCACCAGCTTCCTGGACAGGGGGCGTTTTTCAGATACGCAGTATTTT.

J is TRBJ2-2 and V is TRBV7-8; D may be TRBD1 (6 bases). CDR1 and CDR2 from the germline V gene are SGHVS and FQNEAQ. CDR3 length: 16 residues. V gave up 0 bases and J gave up 4 bases, with 12 bases separating them. The CDR3 is CASSLARARGTGELFF. DNA of the CDR3: TGTGCCAGCAGCTTAGCGCGTGCCAGGGGCACCGGGGAGCTGTTTTTT.

This clone has a count of ten or more. This rearrangement joins TRBV6-5 to TRBJ2-7; 9 bases are a match to TRBD1. The CDR3 runs 13 residues. The trim removed 6 bases at V and 6 bases at J, leaving 6 bases unmatched. Germline CDR1 MNHEY, CDR2 SVGAGI. The CDR3 nucleotides read TGTGCCAGCAGATTCACAGGGGGCGTCGAGCAGTACTTC. Encoded protein: CASRFTGGVEQYF.

The rearrangement links TRBV19 to TRBJ2-1; D is perhaps TRBD2 (6 bases). Germline V gene sequence: CDR1 LNHDA, CDR2 SQIVND (reference sequence). The CDR3 runs 13 residues. V lost 6 bases to trimming and J lost 0 bases, with 6 bases between them. CDR3 in amino acids: CASSGSSYNEQFF. The DNA of the CDR3 is TGTGCCAGTAGCGGGAGCTCCTACAATGAGCAGTTCTTC.

The chain couples TRBV7-7 to TRBJ2-3, with no clear D. V lost 5 bases, J lost 7 bases, and 13 bases lay in between. The CDR3 consists of 13 residues. Germline V gives CDR1 SSHAT, CDR2 FNYEAQ (reference sequence). The CDR3 DNA sequence: TGTGCCAGCAGCCTAGGAACGACAAATACGCAGTATTTT. Residues: CASSLGTTNTQYF.

V is TRBV7-9 and J is TRBJ1-2; 10 nucleotides agree with TRBD1. The CDR3 spans 15 residues. The V gene's germline CDR1 is SEHNR and CDR2 FQNEAQ (reference sequence). V shed 1 base, J shed 4 bases, and the junction held 3 bases outside the gene matches. CDR3 nucleotides: TGTGCCAGCAGCTTAGTCGGGACAGGGGTCTATGGCTACACCTTC. Protein product: CASSLVGTGVYGYTF.

Written as DNA, the CDR3 is TGTGCCAGCAGTTTAGGGCGGCTAGCGGGGAACACCGGGGAGCTGTTTTTT. Amino acid sequence: CASSLGRLAGNTGELFF. The chain couples TRBV28 to TRBJ2-2, with 8 bases matching TRBD2. The V and J ends lost 2 bases and 1 base, in that order; junction bases with no gene match: 6. Germline assignment: CDR1 MDHEN and CDR2 SYDVKM. CDR3 length: 17 residues.

The rearrangement uses TRBV10-3 and TRBJ1-5, with D perhaps matching TRBD1 (5 bases). This CDR3 is 15 amino acids long. Germline values: CDR1 ENHRY, CDR2 SYGVKD. V was trimmed by 10 bases and J by 2 bases, leaving 18 bases between them. CDR3 DNA: TGTGCCACGCAGGAGGGGAGGATACGCAATCAGCCCCAGCATTTT. This gives the protein CATQEGRIRNQPQHF.

The count of this clone is one. The V call is TRBV7-2, the J call TRBJ2-7; tentatively, D is TRBD1 or TRBD2 (5 bases each). Trimming shortened V by 6 bases and J by 2 bases, and 11 bases separated the two germline ends. This CDR3 has 13 residues. Germline values: CDR1 SGHTA, CDR2 FQGNSA. CDR3 region: CASRSGGTYEQYF. In DNA form, the CDR3 reads TGTGCCAGCAGGTCTGGGGGTACCTACGAGCAGTACTTC.

Only a few counts were recorded for this clone. The V gene is TRBV2, the J gene TRBJ1-5; possible D gene TRBD1, 5 bases. The germline CDR1 and CDR2 sequences are SNHLY and FYNNEI. Trimming shortened V by 5 bases and J by 9 bases, and 14 bases separated the two germline ends. This CDR3 is built from 13 residues. In DNA form, the CDR3 reads TGTGCCAGCAGTCCACGGGGCCCTCGGCCCCAGCATTTT. It codes for CASSPRGPRPQHF.

The chain joins TRBV18 to TRBJ1-2; TRBD1 agrees at 7 bases. The CDR3 extends over 13 amino acids. CDR1 KGHSH and CDR2 LQKENI come from the germline V gene. The junction had 6 bases not matched to a gene; V was cut back by 3 bases and J by 8 bases. CDR3 nucleotide sequence: TGTGCCAGCTCACCGGACAGGAGGTTAGGCTACACCTTC. Translating gives CASSPDRRLGYTF.

This rearrangement joins TRBV28 to TRBJ1-4; 8 positions match TRBD1. V lost 4 bases to trimming and J lost 10 bases; unmatched junction nucleotides: 20. Germline assignment: CDR1 MDHEN and CDR2 SYDVKM. The CDR3 contains 18 residues. The CDR3 spells CASSSPGDRSWVSGKLFF. The DNA for the CDR3 is TGTGCCAGCAGTTCCCCGGGGGACAGGTCTTGGGTTAGTGGAAAACTGTTTTTT.

V and J are TRBV6-1 and TRBJ2-5; the match to TRBD1 covers 12 bases. The DNA end favors TRBJ2-7, so the J call may be wrong. Germline-derived CDR1 and CDR2 are MNHNS and SASEGT. The CDR3 runs to 16 residues. The CDR3 reads CASSGGMGQGADEQYF. The CDR3 region has the DNA TGTGCCAGCAGTGGGGGTATGGGACAGGGGGCCGACGAGCAGTACTTC.

This CDR3 reads CASSEVGGASQPQHF. CDR3 DNA: TGTGCCAGCAGTGAAGTGGGGGGGGCTAGTCAGCCCCAGCATTTT. V gene TRBV6-1 combines with J gene TRBJ1-5, with a weak D call TRBD1 (6 bases). The ends were cut back, 1 base at V and 6 bases at J, with 13 bases in the middle. CDR3 length: 15 amino acids. Germline V lookup: CDR1 MNHNS, CDR2 SASEGT.

The chain recombines TRBV7-2 with TRBJ2-3, with D tentatively TRBD1 or TRBD2 (5 bases each). Germline V gene lookup returns CDR1 SGHTA and CDR2 FQGNSA. CDR3 size: 16 residues. V was pared by 3 bases and J by 5 bases, with 18 bases between. CDR3 sequence (DNA): TGTGCCAGCAGCTTCCTTATCGGGGACGGGGTAGATACGCAGTATTTT. Protein sequence: CASSFLIGDGVDTQYF.

V and J are TRBV30 and TRBJ2-3, with D unresolved. Germline V CDR1 and CDR2: GTSNPN, SVGIG (reference sequence). V lost 0 bases to trimming and J lost 5 bases, with 0 bases between them. The CDR3 is 10 residues long. CDR3 in amino acids: CAWSVDTQYF. In DNA form, the CDR3 reads TGTGCCTGGAGTGTAGATACGCAGTATTTT.

The chain combines TRBV5-4 with TRBJ1-4, with D possibly being TRBD1 (6 bases). The V end was cut by 2 bases, the J end by 6 bases, with 11 bases between. The germline CDR1 and CDR2 sequences are SGHNT and YYREEE (reference sequence). CDR3 length: 14 amino acids. The CDR3 here is CASSLQGRDEKLFF. CDR3 DNA: TGTGCCAGCAGCTTACAGGGCAGGGATGAAAAACTGTTTTTT.

The chain uses TRBV7-9 and TRBJ2-7, with a tentative D call TRBD1 (5 bases). CDR1 and CDR2 from the germline V gene are SEHNR and FQNEAQ (reference sequence). V lost 3 bases to trimming and J lost 0 bases, with 15 bases between them. The CDR3 consists of 16 residues. CDR3: CASSFIRGTPSYEQYF. The CDR3 coding sequence is TGTGCCAGCAGCTTTATAAGGGGTACCCCCTCCTACGAGCAGTACTTC.

V is TRBV29-1 and J is TRBJ2-3; tentative D call: TRBD2 (5 bases). This CDR3 has 13 amino acids. V was pared by 2 bases and J by 4 bases, with 10 bases between. CDR1 and CDR2 from the germline V gene are SQVTM and ANQGSEA. CDR3 nucleotides: TGCAGCGTTGAACAGGTCGGGGCAGATACGCAGTATTTT. Protein: CSVEQVGADTQYF.